Following are 8 T cell receptor beta chains from one sample sequenced in a study of blood T cell repertoires in COVID-19. Libraries were prepared by immunoSEQ multiplex PCR; TCRdb keeps only in-frame clonotypes and omits some of them. The data contain some 70,000 clones, roughly 80% of them singletons. Sequenced material: peripheral blood. The receptors originated from a man aged 60-69 years with COVID-19, enrolled during active disease.

The chain employs TRBV7-9 and TRBJ1-1, with D possibly TRBD1 on 6 matching bases. Germline loops: CDR1 SEHNR, CDR2 FQNEAQ (reference sequence). This CDR3 has 16 residues. V was cut by 5 bases and J by 3 bases, with 19 bases left in between. The CDR3 reads CASSPRGVGADTEAFF. As DNA, the CDR3 is TGTGCCAGCAGCCCGAGGGGAGTGGGGGCGGACACTGAAGCTTTCTTT. The variable domain in full, with the rest retrieved from reference TRBV7-9 and TRBJ1-1, is DTGVSQNPRHKITKRGQNVTFRCDPISEHNRLYWYRQTLGQGPEFLTYFQNEAQLEKSRLLSDRFSAERPKGSFSTLEIQRTEQGDSAMYLCASSPRGVGADTEAFFGQGTRLTVV.

The rearrangement links TRBV7-3 to TRBJ2-1, with 7 bases that match TRBD2. Germline lookup yields CDR1 SGHTA and CDR2 FQGTGA. The V and J ends lost 6 bases and 7 bases, in that order; junction bases with no gene match: 9. The CDR3 runs 14 residues. The CDR3 here is CASRSAGVKNEQFF. CDR3 in DNA: TGTGCCAGCAGATCCGCGGGAGTAAAGAATGAGCAGTTCTTC.

The chain carries TRBV19 and TRBJ1-5; no firm D call. This CDR3 contains 13 residues. The germline V gene has CDR1 LNHDA and CDR2 SQIVND (reference sequence). Deletions cut 3 bases from V and 4 bases from J, with 7 bases between. CDR3 amino acids: CASSIRLNQPQHF. The CDR3 bases are TGTGCCAGTAGTATCAGGTTAAATCAGCCCCAGCATTTT.

This clone has a handful of counts. CDR3 in amino acids: CASPPGETAFGDEQFF. As DNA, the CDR3 is TGCGCCAGCCCCCCTGGGGAGACCGCCTTTGGAGATGAGCAGTTCTTC. This sequence joins TRBV10-2 and TRBJ2-1; D might be TRBD2 (5 bases). This CDR3 contains 16 residues. The V end was cut by 8 bases, the J end by 8 bases, with 25 bases between. Germline V CDR1 and CDR2: WSHSY, SAAADI.

This clone was counted between two and nine times. The chain has TRBV12-5 and TRBJ2-5; 10 nucleotides agree with TRBD2. The J segment lost 4 bases and the V segment lost 6 bases, leaving 8 bases of the junction unmatched. The CDR3 length is 15 residues. Germline values: CDR1 LGHNT, CDR2 FRNRAP. CDR3 region: CASGLGLAAGETQYF. The CDR3 DNA follows: TGTGCTAGTGGCCTCGGACTAGCGGCTGGAGAGACCCAGTACTTC. The full variable domain, completed using reference TRBV12-5 and TRBJ2-5, is DARVTQTPRHKVTEMGQEVTMRCQPILGHNTVFWYRQTMMQGLELLAYFRNRAPLDDSGMPKDRFSAEMPDATLATLKIQPSEPRDSAVYFCASGLGLAAGETQYFGPGTRLLVL.

This clone was seen only a few times. This chain links TRBV20-1 with TRBJ1-4; D is undetermined. The CDR3 runs 10 residues. CDR1 DFQATT and CDR2 SNEGSKA come from the germline V gene (reference sequence). V lost 6 bases and J lost 7, with 6 bases in between. The DNA of the CDR3 is TGCAGTGCCGTCGGTGAAAAACTGTTTTTT. It specifies CSAVGEKLFF.

The V call is TRBV19, the J call TRBJ2-7; TRBD1 is a possible D gene (6 bases). This CDR3 is 15 amino acids long. V was clipped by 9 bases and J by 4 bases, with 22 bases between them. Germline assignment: CDR1 LNHDA and CDR2 SQIVND (reference sequence). The DNA of the CDR3 is TGTGCCAGAAGCCTTACTAGGGGGATTGGATACGAGCAGTACTTC. This codes for CARSLTRGIGYEQYF.

The chain is built from TRBV7-9 and TRBJ1-1, with unresolved D. Looked up from germline, CDR1 is SEHNR and CDR2 is FQNEAQ (reference sequence). Trimming took 8 bases from V and 1 from J, leaving 11 bases between them. This CDR3 is 13 amino acids long. The CDR3 region is CASQRTENTEAFF. The DNA for the CDR3 is TGTGCCAGCCAGAGAACAGAGAACACTGAAGCTTTCTTT.